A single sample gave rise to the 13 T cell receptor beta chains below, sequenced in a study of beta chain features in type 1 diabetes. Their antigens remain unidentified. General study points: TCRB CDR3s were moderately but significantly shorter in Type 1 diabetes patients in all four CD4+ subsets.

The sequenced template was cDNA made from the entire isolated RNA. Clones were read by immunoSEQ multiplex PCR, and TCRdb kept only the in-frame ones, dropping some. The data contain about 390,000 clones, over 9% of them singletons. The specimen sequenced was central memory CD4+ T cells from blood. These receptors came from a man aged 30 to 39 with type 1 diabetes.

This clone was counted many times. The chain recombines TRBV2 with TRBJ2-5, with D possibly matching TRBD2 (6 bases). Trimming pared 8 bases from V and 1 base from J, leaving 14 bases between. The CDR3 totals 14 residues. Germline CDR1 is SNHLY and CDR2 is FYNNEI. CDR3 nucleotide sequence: TGTGCCAGCTACCGTGATAGCGGCCAAGAGACCCAGTACTTC. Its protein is CASYRDSGQETQYF.

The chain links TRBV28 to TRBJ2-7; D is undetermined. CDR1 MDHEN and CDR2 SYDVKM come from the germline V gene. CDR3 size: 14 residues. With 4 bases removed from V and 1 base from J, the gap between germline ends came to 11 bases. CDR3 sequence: CASSYPKGSYEQYF. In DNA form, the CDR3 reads TGTGCCAGCAGTTACCCCAAAGGGTCCTACGAGCAGTACTTC.

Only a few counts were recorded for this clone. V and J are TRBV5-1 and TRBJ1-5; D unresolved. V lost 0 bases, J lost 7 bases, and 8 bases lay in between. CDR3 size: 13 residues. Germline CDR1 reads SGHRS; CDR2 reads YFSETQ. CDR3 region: CASSLEGGQPQHF. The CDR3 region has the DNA TGCGCCAGCAGCTTGGAAGGCGGACAGCCCCAGCATTTT.

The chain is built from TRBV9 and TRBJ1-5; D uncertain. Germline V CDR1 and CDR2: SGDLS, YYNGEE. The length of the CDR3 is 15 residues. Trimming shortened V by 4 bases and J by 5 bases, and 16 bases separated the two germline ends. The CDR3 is CASSLSPGGDQPQHF. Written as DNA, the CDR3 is TGTGCCAGCAGCCTATCCCCGGGTGGGGATCAGCCCCAGCATTTT.

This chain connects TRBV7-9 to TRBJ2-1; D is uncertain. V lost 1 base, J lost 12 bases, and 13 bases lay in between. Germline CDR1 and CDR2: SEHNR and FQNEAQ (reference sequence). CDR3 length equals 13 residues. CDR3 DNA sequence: TGTGCCAGCAGCTTAGATGGTCACGCGGTGCAGTTCTTC. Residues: CASSLDGHAVQFF.

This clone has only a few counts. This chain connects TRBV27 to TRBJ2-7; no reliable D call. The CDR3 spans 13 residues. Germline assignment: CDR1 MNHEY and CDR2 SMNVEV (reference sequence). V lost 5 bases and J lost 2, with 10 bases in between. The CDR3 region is CASSPSRPYEQYF. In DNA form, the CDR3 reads TGTGCCAGCAGTCCCTCTCGTCCCTACGAGCAGTACTTC.

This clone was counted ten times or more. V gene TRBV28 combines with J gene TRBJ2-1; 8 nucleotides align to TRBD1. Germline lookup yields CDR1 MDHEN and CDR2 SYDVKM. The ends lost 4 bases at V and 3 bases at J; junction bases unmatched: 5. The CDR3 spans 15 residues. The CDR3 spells CASSSGGIFYNEQFF. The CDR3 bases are TGTGCCAGCAGTTCAGGGGGCATATTCTACAATGAGCAGTTCTTC.

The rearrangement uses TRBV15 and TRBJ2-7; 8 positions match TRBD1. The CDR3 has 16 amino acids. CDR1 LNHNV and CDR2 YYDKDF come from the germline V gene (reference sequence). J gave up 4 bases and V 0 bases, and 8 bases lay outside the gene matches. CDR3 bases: TGTGCCACCAGCAGAGAAACCGCTGACAGGGGATACGAGCAGTACTTC. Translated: CATSRETADRGYEQYF.

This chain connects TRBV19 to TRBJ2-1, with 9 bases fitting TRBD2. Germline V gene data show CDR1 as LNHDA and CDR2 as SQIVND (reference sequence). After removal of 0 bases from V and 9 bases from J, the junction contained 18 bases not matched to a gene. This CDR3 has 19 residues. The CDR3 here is CASSIDPSGLAGGLSEQFF. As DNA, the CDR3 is TGTGCCAGTAGTATAGATCCATCGGGGCTGGCGGGAGGGTTAAGTGAGCAGTTCTTC.

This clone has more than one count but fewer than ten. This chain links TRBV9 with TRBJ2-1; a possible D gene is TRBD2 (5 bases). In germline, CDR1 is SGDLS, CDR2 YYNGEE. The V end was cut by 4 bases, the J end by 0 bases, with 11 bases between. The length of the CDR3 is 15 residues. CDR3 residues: CASSRSGSSYNEQFF. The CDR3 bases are TGTGCCAGCAGCAGGAGCGGTAGCTCCTACAATGAGCAGTTCTTC. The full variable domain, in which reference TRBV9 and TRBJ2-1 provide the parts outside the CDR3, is DSGVTQTPKHLITATGQRVTLRCSPRSGDLSVYWYQQSLDQGLQFLIQYYNGEERAKGNILERFSAQQFPDLHSELNLSSLELGDSALYFCASSRSGSSYNEQFFGPGTRLTVL.

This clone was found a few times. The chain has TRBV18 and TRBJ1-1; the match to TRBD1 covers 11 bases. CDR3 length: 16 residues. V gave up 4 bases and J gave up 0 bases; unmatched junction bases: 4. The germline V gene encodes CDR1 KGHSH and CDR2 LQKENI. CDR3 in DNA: TGTGCCAGCTCACTAGGACAGGGGGCTGTGAACACTGAAGCTTTCTTT. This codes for CASSLGQGAVNTEAFF.

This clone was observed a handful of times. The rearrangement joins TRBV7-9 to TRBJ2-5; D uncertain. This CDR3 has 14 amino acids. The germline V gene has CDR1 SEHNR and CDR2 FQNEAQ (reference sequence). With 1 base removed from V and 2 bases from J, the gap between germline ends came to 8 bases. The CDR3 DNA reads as TGTGCCAGCAGCTTAGGGGCAGAGCAAGAGACCCAGTACTTC. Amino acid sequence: CASSLGAEQETQYF.

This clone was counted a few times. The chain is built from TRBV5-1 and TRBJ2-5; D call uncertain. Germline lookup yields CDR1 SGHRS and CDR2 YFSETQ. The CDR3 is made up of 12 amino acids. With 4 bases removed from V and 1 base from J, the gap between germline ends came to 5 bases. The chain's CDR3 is CASSQIQETQYF. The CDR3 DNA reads TGCGCCAGCAGCCAGATCCAAGAGACCCAGTACTTC.